This TCR beta chain came from a study of blood T cell repertoires in COVID-19. Source study methods: Amplified reference gene primers provided the basis for estimating nucleated cell counts. The table came from immunoSEQ multiplex PCR; TCRdb's copy has only in-frame clones and leaves some out. The V and J calls and the clone size are those of that table, but D and trimming were determined from the DNA. The sample yields around 170,000 clones, roughly four fifths seen once. Trimming left V 6 bases short and J 7 bases short, with 21 bases between. CDR1 is SGHAT, CDR2 FQNNGV, per germline. CDR3 length: 16 residues.

Sequenced input: peripheral blood. The chain links TRBV11-2 to TRBJ1-4; D gene uncertain. The sequence came from a man aged 25-45 years with active or convalescent COVID-19. The CDR3 nucleotides read TGTGCCAGCAGTTCTTTAGTAGGGAGGGAAGGTGAAAAACTGTTTTTT. Translation gives CASSSLVGREGEKLFF.